The source of this T cell receptor beta chain is a study of shared clonotypes between healthy human individuals. Study in general: A donor's plate count was three for CD4 naive and three for CD4 memory; CD8 naive had two and CD8 memory one.

The table came from immunoSEQ multiplex PCR; TCRdb's copy has only in-frame clones and leaves some out. The data show 2.5 million or so clones, with around nine tenths seen just once and 0.11% to 0.15% held by the top ten. Germline CDR1 is SGHKS and CDR2 is YYEKEE (reference sequence). The CDR3 extends over 13 amino acids. V was cut by 0 bases and J by 5 bases, with 8 bases left in between. Sequencing used naive CD4+ T cells sorted from blood. The subset: CD45RA+ positively selected. The chain is built from TRBV5-5 and TRBJ2-5, with no clear D. This clonotype was sampled from a man aged 18 to 29 in good health. Here the CDR3 DNA reads TGTGCCAGCAGCTTGGCAGGTCTGGAGACCCAGTACTTC. This gives the protein CASSLAGLETQYF.